This T cell receptor (beta chain) is drawn from a study of CD8 T cells in ankylosing spondylitis. Overall study findings and caveats: CD8+ disease-linked clones were present at relatively low frequencies in blood. Disease-associated clones were reportedly significantly overrepresented in matched ankylosing spondylitis synovial fluid. In ankylosing spondylitis blood, a motif of seven to nine highly homologous TCR beta variants appeared characteristic. Some motif variants had been reported before (in reactive arthritis synovial fluid and blood).

Libraries of TCR beta came from quantitative 5'-RACE with molecular barcodes. Each CDR3 protein is one row after TCRdb ran MiXCR on the 5' RACE reads. The sample records 700,000 to 850,000 distinct CDR3 sequences, approximately 10% being singletons. The V end was cut by 5 bases, the J end by 7 bases, with 8 bases between. CDR3 length equals 12 residues. Per the germline V gene, CDR1 is KGHDR and CDR2 is SFDVKD. Comments on this clonotype: Its target is unknown.

This clonotype was sampled from a male donor with ankylosing spondylitis. The specimen sequenced was blood, either unsorted or a sorted T cell fraction (not recorded which). The chain couples TRBV24-1 to TRBJ1-5; unclear D gene. Here the CDR3 reads CATSGSRQPQHF. CDR3 nucleotides: TGTGCCACCAGTGGGTCAAGGCAGCCCCAGCATTTT.